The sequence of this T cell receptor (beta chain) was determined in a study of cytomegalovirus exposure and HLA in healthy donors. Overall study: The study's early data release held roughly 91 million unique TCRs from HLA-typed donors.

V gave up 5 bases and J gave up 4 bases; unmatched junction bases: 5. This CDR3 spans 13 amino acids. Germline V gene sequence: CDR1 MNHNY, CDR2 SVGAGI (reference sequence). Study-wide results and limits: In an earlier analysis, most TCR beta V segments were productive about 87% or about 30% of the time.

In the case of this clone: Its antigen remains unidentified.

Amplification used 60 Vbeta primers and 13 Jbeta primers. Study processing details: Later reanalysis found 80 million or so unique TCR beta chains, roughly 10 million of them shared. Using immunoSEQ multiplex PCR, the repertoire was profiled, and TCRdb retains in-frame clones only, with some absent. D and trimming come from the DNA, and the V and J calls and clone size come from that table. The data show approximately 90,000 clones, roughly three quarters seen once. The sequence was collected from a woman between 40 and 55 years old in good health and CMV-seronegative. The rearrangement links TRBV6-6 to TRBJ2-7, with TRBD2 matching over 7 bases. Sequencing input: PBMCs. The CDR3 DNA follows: TGTGCCAGCAGTCGCGGGGAGGGGTACGAGCAGTACTTC. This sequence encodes CASSRGEGYEQYF.